One sample yielded the 32 T cell receptor beta chains listed below, sequenced in a study of cytomegalovirus exposure and HLA in healthy donors. The study ran its PCR with 60 Vbeta and 13 Jbeta primers. Clones were sequenced by immunoSEQ multiplex PCR, and TCRdb holds only the in-frame ones, with some missing. The table lists 150,000 to 200,000 clones, approximately 80% of them singletons. Sequenced input: PBMCs. The receptors stem from a woman aged 40 to 50 in good health and CMV-seronegative.

This clone was observed a handful of times. Other DNA sequences within the sample encode an identical CDR3. The chain has TRBV5-5 and TRBJ2-6; D perhaps matches TRBD1 (6 bases). CDR1 is SGHKS, CDR2 YYEKEE, per germline (reference sequence). Trimming removed 3 bases at V and 4 bases at J, with 8 bases between. The CDR3 runs to 14 residues. CDR3 sequence (DNA): TGTGCCAGCAGCTCGGACAGCGGGGCCAACGTCCTGACTTTC. It translates to CASSSDSGANVLTF. Full variable domain (outside the CDR3, taken from reference TRBV5-5 and TRBJ2-6): DAGVTQSPTHLIKTRGQQVTLRCSPISGHKSVSWYQQVLGQGPQFIFQYYEKEERGRGNFPDRFSARQFPNYSSELNVNALLLGDSALYLCASSSDSGANVLTFGAGSRLTVL.

V gene TRBV6-6 combines with J gene TRBJ2-7, with D tentatively TRBD1 (5 bases). In germline, CDR1 is MNHNY, CDR2 SVGAGI (reference sequence). The CDR3 sequence is 15 residues long. The V end was cut by 0 bases, the J end by 5 bases, with 14 bases between. In DNA, the CDR3 is TGTGCCAGCAGTTACTCGAAGTCCAGGGAAGACGAGCAGTACTTC. It codes for CASSYSKSREDEQYF.

This rearrangement joins TRBV30 to TRBJ1-2; the D is unclear. The CDR3 sequence is 14 residues long. Trimming removed 3 bases at V and 4 bases at J, with 15 bases between. Looked up from germline, CDR1 is GTSNPN and CDR2 is SVGIG (reference sequence). CDR3 residues: CAWSGGRAGYGYTF. The CDR3 DNA sequence: TGTGCCTGGAGCGGAGGGAGAGCGGGCTATGGCTACACCTTC.

The table lists this clone with a count of one. The chain employs TRBV5-1 and TRBJ2-1; 11 positions match TRBD2. J lost 9 bases, V lost 4 bases, and 6 bases had no gene match. Germline V CDR1 and CDR2: SGHRS, YFSETQ. This CDR3 region has 14 residues. In nucleotides, the CDR3 is TGCGCCAGCAGCAGTAGCGGGAGGGAGGGTGAGCAGTTCTTC. Translation gives CASSSSGREGEQFF. Full variable domain (missing parts from reference TRBV5-1 and TRBJ2-1): KAGVTQTPRYLIKTRGQQVTLSCSPISGHRSVSWYQQTPGQGLQFLFEYFSETQRNKGNFPGRFSGRQFSNSRSEMNVSTLELGDSALYLCASSSSGREGEQFFGPGTRLTVL.

The J gene is TRBJ1-2, the V gene TRBV5-1; TRBD1 matches at 11 bases. V lost 3 bases to trimming and J lost 2 bases; unmatched junction nucleotides: 9. CDR1 SGHRS and CDR2 YFSETQ come from the germline V gene. The CDR3 runs to 17 residues. CDR3 sequence reads: CASSSRDRGKENYGYTF. The DNA for the CDR3 is TGCGCCAGCAGCTCCCGGGACAGGGGGAAGGAGAACTATGGCTACACCTTC.

This chain connects TRBV9 to TRBJ1-2; 7 nucleotides agree with TRBD1. CDR1 and CDR2 (germline): SGDLS, YYNGEE. CDR3 length: 14 amino acids. Germline trimming cut 4 bases from V and 0 bases from J; bases unmatched to any gene: 3. CDR3 amino acids: CASSPGQPNYGYTF. The DNA for the CDR3 is TGTGCCAGCAGCCCGGGACAGCCTAACTATGGCTACACCTTC. The entire variable domain, with the rest obtained from reference TRBV9 and TRBJ1-2, is as follows: DSGVTQTPKHLITATGQRVTLRCSPRSGDLSVYWYQQSLDQGLQFLIQYYNGEERAKGNILERFSAQQFPDLHSELNLSSLELGDSALYFCASSPGQPNYGYTFGSGTRLTVV.

CDR3 amino acids: CASSTGGVGHEKLFF. CDR3 nucleotide sequence: TGTGCCAGCAGTACAGGGGGAGTTGGTCATGAAAAACTGTTTTTT. The rearrangement uses TRBV6-5 and TRBJ1-4; 8 bases fit TRBD1. Germline-derived CDR1 and CDR2 are MNHEY and SVGAGI. This CDR3 region has 15 residues. V lost 5 bases, J lost 6 bases, and 8 bases stayed unmatched.

This chain joins TRBV4-3 and TRBJ1-4; D is unresolved. The V end lost 1 base, the J end lost 8 bases, and 11 bases lay between the germline ends. This CDR3 spans 14 amino acids. Germline-derived CDR1 and CDR2 are LGHNA and YSLEER. The CDR3 sequence: CASSQGAGYEKLFF. As DNA, the CDR3 is TGCGCCAGCAGCCAAGGAGCAGGATACGAAAAACTGTTTTTT.

J is TRBJ2-3 and V is TRBV19; TRBD2 is a possible D gene (5 bases). Per germline, CDR1 LNHDA and CDR2 SQIVND (reference sequence). V was trimmed by 5 bases and J by 2 bases, leaving 11 bases between them. This CDR3 spans 14 amino acids. CDR3 protein: CASSARTSTDTQYF. Here the CDR3 DNA reads TGTGCCAGTAGTGCGAGGACTTCCACAGATACGCAGTATTTT.

This clone was picked up one time. CDR3 residues: CASSPPGSEIMNTEAFF. The CDR3 bases are TGTGCCAGCAGCCCGCCCGGGAGCGAAATAATGAACACTGAAGCTTTCTTT. This chain links TRBV5-8 with TRBJ1-1; D is uncertain. V lost 4 bases and J lost 0, with 19 bases in between. Germline CDR1 reads SGHTS; CDR2 reads YDEGEE. The CDR3 runs 17 residues.

A remark on this clone: The junction shows a germline mismatch at one end, possibly a read error. The rearrangement joins TRBV5-4 to TRBJ1-1, with 8 bases matching TRBD1. The V gene's germline CDR1 is SGHNT and CDR2 YYREEE (reference sequence). The CDR3 runs 15 residues. The CDR3 nucleotides read TGTGTCAGCAGTCCCGTCGGACAGGGTTATACTGAAGCTTTCTTT. This codes for CVSSPVGQGYTEAFF.

This rearrangement joins TRBV7-2 to TRBJ2-5; 8 bases agree with TRBD2. Germline values: CDR1 SGHTA, CDR2 FQGNSA. The junction had 7 bases not matched to a gene; V was cut back by 7 bases and J by 3 bases. The CDR3 length is 14 residues. The CDR3 loop is CASTRAGVEETQYF. For the CDR3, the DNA is TGTGCCAGCACGAGAGCGGGAGTCGAAGAGACCCAGTACTTC.

The chain carries TRBV27 and TRBJ1-1, with no clear D. CDR3 size: 14 residues. V was pared by 5 bases and J by 1 base, with 11 bases between. The germline V gene encodes CDR1 MNHEY and CDR2 SMNVEV (reference sequence). The CDR3 is CASSPTDWNTEAFF. In DNA, the CDR3 is TGTGCCAGCAGTCCAACGGACTGGAACACTGAAGCTTTCTTT.

J is TRBJ2-7 and V is TRBV14, with 14 bases lining up with TRBD2. Germline lookup yields CDR1 SGHDN and CDR2 FVKESK. J lost 5 bases, V lost 4 bases, and 13 bases had no gene match. The CDR3 runs to 18 residues. This CDR3 is CASSRLAPGLAGVDEQYF. DNA of the CDR3: TGTGCCAGCAGCCGCCTGGCCCCGGGACTAGCGGGAGTTGACGAGCAGTACTTC. The whole variable domain, remainder taken from reference TRBV14 and TRBJ2-7, is EAGVTQFPSHSVIEKGQTVTLRCDPISGHDNLYWYRRVMGKEIKFLLHFVKESKQDESGMPNNRFLAERTGGTYSTLKVQPAELEDSGVYFCASSRLAPGLAGVDEQYFGPGTRLTVT.

CDR3 residues: CASSLGLAGSGTDTQYF. The CDR3 DNA sequence: TGTGCCAGCAGCTTAGGACTAGCGGGAAGTGGTACAGATACGCAGTATTTT. V is TRBV7-2 and J is TRBJ2-3, with 11 bases lining up with TRBD2. The germline CDR1 and CDR2 sequences are SGHTA and FQGNSA. The J segment lost 3 bases and the V segment lost 1 base, leaving 6 bases of the junction unmatched. There are 17 residues in the CDR3.

The chain links TRBV12-5 to TRBJ2-1; 9 nucleotides match TRBD2. The CDR3 extends over 20 amino acids. The trim removed 2 bases at V and 8 bases at J, leaving 22 bases unmatched. Germline CDR1 and CDR2: LGHNT and FRNRAP. The CDR3 is CASGLPQPAGGPRVKYEQFF. The CDR3 DNA sequence: TGTGCTAGTGGTTTGCCACAACCAGCGGGAGGACCGCGGGTGAAATATGAGCAGTTCTTC.

This clone was counted only a few times. V usage is TRBV4-1 and J usage is TRBJ2-2; unclear D gene. The CDR3 has 15 amino acids. Germline CDR1 MGHRA, CDR2 YSYEKL. Trimming cost V 1 base and J 6 bases, with 12 bases left between them. The CDR3 region has the DNA TGCGCCAGCAGCCAAGGTAGCCCGAGTTCCGGGGAGCTGTTTTTT. Translation gives CASSQGSPSSGELFF.

In its sample, this clone was seen once. The gene calls are TRBV5-1 and TRBJ2-3; D is uncertain. The CDR3 runs to 15 residues. The germline V gene encodes CDR1 SGHRS and CDR2 YFSETQ. V shed 4 bases and J shed 0 bases, with 12 bases lying between them. The CDR3 DNA reads as TGCGCCAGCAGCCCCACAGAAACTAGCACAGATACGCAGTATTTT. Translation gives CASSPTETSTDTQYF.

V usage is TRBV11-3 and J usage is TRBJ1-4; 8 nucleotides match TRBD1. Germline V gene lookup returns CDR1 SGHNT and CDR2 YENEEA. There are 15 residues in the CDR3. V trimming: 5 bases; J trimming: 3 bases; junction bases outside the gene matches: 5. As DNA, the CDR3 is TGTGCCAGCAGCGCCAGACAGGGGCCTAATGAAAAACTGTTTTTT. This sequence encodes CASSARQGPNEKLFF.

This clone was seen a few times. Written as DNA, the CDR3 is TGTGCCAGTAGCATGGACAGGGACAACTATGGCTACACCTTC. It encodes CASSMDRDNYGYTF. The chain carries TRBV19 and TRBJ1-2; 8 positions match TRBD1. This CDR3 has 14 residues. V shed 6 bases and J 2 bases; nucleotides not matched to a gene: 5. Looked up from germline, CDR1 is LNHDA and CDR2 is SQIVND (reference sequence).

This clone was counted once. V gene TRBV5-1 combines with J gene TRBJ2-1; 13 nucleotides agree with TRBD2. The germline CDR1 and CDR2 sequences are SGHRS and YFSETQ. Unmatched junction bases numbered 5, after V lost 1 base and J lost 7 bases. CDR3 length equals 16 residues. The CDR3 DNA sequence: TGCGCCAGCAGCTTGAATACTAGCGGGAGGGGTAATGAGCAGTTCTTC. This encodes CASSLNTSGRGNEQFF. Looking up the rest from reference TRBV5-1 and TRBJ2-1 gives the full variable domain: KAGVTQTPRYLIKTRGQQVTLSCSPISGHRSVSWYQQTPGQGLQFLFEYFSETQRNKGNFPGRFSGRQFSNSRSEMNVSTLELGDSALYLCASSLNTSGRGNEQFFGPGTRLTVL.

The V gene is TRBV4-3, the J gene TRBJ1-1; D possibly corresponds to TRBD1 (5 bases). Looked up from germline, CDR1 is LGHNA and CDR2 is YSLEER. The V end lost 3 bases, the J end lost 7 bases, and 21 bases lay between the germline ends. The CDR3 length is 16 residues. The CDR3 bases are TGCGCCAGCAGCCAGAGACAGAGACCTCCCGAGCTTGAAGCTTTCTTT. Protein product: CASSQRQRPPELEAFF.

The chain is built from TRBV11-1 and TRBJ2-5, with 14 bases fitting TRBD2. In germline, CDR1 is SGHAT, CDR2 FQDESV (reference sequence). The CDR3 totals 16 residues. Unmatched junction bases numbered 8, after V lost 5 bases and J lost 6 bases. CDR3 DNA sequence: TGTGCCAGCAGCCAGCGACTAGCGGGAGGGTTGAAGACCCAGTACTTC. This gives the protein CASSQRLAGGLKTQYF.

The chain joins TRBV11-2 to TRBJ2-5, with 12 bases lining up with TRBD2. V lost 0 bases to trimming and J lost 6 bases; unmatched junction nucleotides: 8. CDR1 and CDR2 from the germline V gene are SGHAT and FQNNGV. The CDR3 runs to 17 residues. The CDR3 DNA follows: TGTGCCAGCAGCTTAGACCCGACTAGCGGGAGTGGAAAGACCCAGTACTTC. As protein: CASSLDPTSGSGKTQYF. Full variable domain (outside the CDR3, taken from reference TRBV11-2 and TRBJ2-5): EAGVAQSPRYKIIEKRQSVAFWCNPISGHATLYWYQQILGQGPKLLIQFQNNGVVDDSQLPKDRFSAERLKGVDSTLKIQPAKLEDSAVYLCASSLDPTSGSGKTQYFGPGTRLLVL.

The V gene is TRBV7-6, the J gene TRBJ2-7; 10 bases align to TRBD2. CDR3 length: 15 amino acids. In germline, CDR1 is SGHVS, CDR2 FNYEAQ. The V segment lost 5 bases and the J segment 9 bases; nucleotides outside the gene matches: 13. The CDR3 DNA is TGTGCCAGCAGCCCTACCCCACTAGCGGGATCGGGGCAGTACTTC. Its protein product is CASSPTPLAGSGQYF.

The chain links TRBV5-6 to TRBJ2-3; D not certain. There are 13 residues in the CDR3. Germline CDR1 is SGHDT and CDR2 is YYEEEE. The germline V and J ends were trimmed by 4 bases and 2 bases, with 8 bases remaining between them. CDR3 loop: CASSPFSTDTQYF. The CDR3 nucleotides read TGTGCCAGCAGCCCCTTCTCCACAGATACGCAGTATTTT.

This clone was counted a few times. The chain uses TRBV18 and TRBJ1-1, with D possibly being TRBD1 (5 bases). Trimming pared 4 bases from V and 4 bases from J, leaving 10 bases between. Germline V gene data show CDR1 as KGHSH and CDR2 as LQKENI. The CDR3 totals 13 residues. The CDR3 DNA sequence: TGTGCCAGCTCACTGCAGGGTGGCACTGAAGCTTTCTTT. Translated, it gives CASSLQGGTEAFF.

The chain uses TRBV6-4 and TRBJ2-1; D ambiguous. Looked up from germline, CDR1 is MRHNA and CDR2 is SNTAGT. The CDR3 covers 16 residues. With 3 bases removed from V and 0 bases from J, the gap between germline ends came to 12 bases. The CDR3 coding sequence is TGTGCCAGCAGTGAGGCTACTATAAGCTCCTACAATGAGCAGTTCTTC. Its translation is CASSEATISSYNEQFF.

The rearrangement joins TRBV4-3 to TRBJ2-3; D might be TRBD2 (6 bases). In germline, CDR1 is LGHNA, CDR2 YSLEER. Trimming removed 1 base from V and 11 bases from J, with 13 bases in between. This CDR3 is built from 13 residues. The CDR3 sequence is CASSQAAEGQQYF. The CDR3 nucleotides read TGCGCCAGCAGCCAAGCGGCGGAGGGTCAGCAGTATTTT.

This rearrangement joins TRBV4-3 to TRBJ1-6, with D perhaps matching TRBD1 (6 bases). The germline V gene encodes CDR1 LGHNA and CDR2 YSLEER. The CDR3 has 15 amino acids. The V and J ends lost 0 bases and 10 bases respectively, with 13 bases between them. The DNA for the CDR3 is TGCGCCAGCAGCCAAGATCAAACAGGGACCTCACCCCTCCACTTT. Amino acid sequence: CASSQDQTGTSPLHF.

The chain joins TRBV18 to TRBJ2-1; tentatively, D is TRBD2 (6 bases). Germline V gene lookup returns CDR1 KGHSH and CDR2 LQKENI. The CDR3 is 16 amino acids. V lost 5 bases to trimming and J lost 6 bases, with 20 bases between them. The CDR3 here is CASSNWDFSPGNEQFF. In nucleotides, the CDR3 is TGTGCCAGCTCAAACTGGGACTTTTCTCCAGGCAATGAGCAGTTCTTC.

This chain connects TRBV19 to TRBJ2-7; the match to TRBD2 covers 8 bases. Unmatched junction bases numbered 7, after V lost 9 bases and J lost 3 bases. This CDR3 has 13 amino acids. In germline, CDR1 is LNHDA, CDR2 SQIVND (reference sequence). As DNA, the CDR3 is TGTGCCAGCGGGGGGGGTCCACACTACGAGCAGTACTTC. It translates to CASGGGPHYEQYF.